The 5 T cell receptor beta chains below all came from one sample that was sequenced in a study of blood T cell repertoires in COVID-19. Data came from immunoSEQ multiplex PCR; TCRdb stores just in-frame clones and leaves some out. The sample contains 150,000 to 200,000 clones, 80% to 90% of which appear only once. The sample taken for sequencing was peripheral blood. The receptors were gathered from a man aged 60-69 years with acute or convalescent COVID-19.

V gene TRBV29-1 combines with J gene TRBJ1-1; D is unresolved. Germline values: CDR1 SQVTM, CDR2 ANQGSEA. The CDR3 is made up of 11 amino acids. The germline V and J ends were trimmed by 0 bases and 7 bases, with 6 bases remaining between them. The CDR3: CSVEDRGEAFF. In DNA, the CDR3 is TGCAGCGTTGAAGATCGGGGTGAAGCTTTCTTT. The complete variable domain, with remaining parts taken from reference TRBV29-1 and TRBJ1-1, reads SAVISQKPSRDICQRGTSLTIQCQVDSQVTMMFWYRQQPGQSLTLIATANQGSEATYESGFVIDKFPISRPNLTFSTLTVSNMSPEDSSIYLCSVEDRGEAFFGQGTRLTVV.

This clone was detected once. The chain employs TRBV28 and TRBJ1-1; weak D call: TRBD1 (6 bases). In germline, CDR1 is MDHEN, CDR2 SYDVKM. CDR3 length: 15 residues. Deletions cut 8 bases from V and 1 base from J, with 17 bases between. This chain's CDR3 is CASREVGGPNTEAFF. CDR3 coding DNA: TGTGCCAGCCGCGAGGTTGGGGGCCCGAACACTGAAGCTTTCTTT.

CDR3 sequence: CASSSTPMNTEAFF. CDR3 coding DNA: TGTGCCAGCAGCTCCACACCCATGAACACTGAAGCTTTCTTT. J is TRBJ1-1 and V is TRBV6-5; D not resolved. V dropped 6 bases and J dropped 0 bases, with 11 bases sitting between them. The germline gives CDR1 MNHEY, CDR2 SVGAGI. The CDR3 is 14 residues long.

The chain uses TRBV29-1 and TRBJ2-3, with a tentative D call TRBD2 (6 bases). CDR1 is SQVTM and CDR2 is ANQGSEA in the germline V gene. This CDR3 is built from 16 residues. The V end was cut by 1 base, the J end by 1 base, with 15 bases between. Here the CDR3 reads CSVEGLRELGTDTQYF. CDR3 in DNA: TGCAGCGTTGAAGGCCTTCGGGAGCTCGGCACAGATACGCAGTATTTT.

The rearrangement joins TRBV7-3 to TRBJ2-2; tentative D call: TRBD2 (7 bases). The length of the CDR3 is 16 residues. Trimming stripped 1 base from V and 2 bases from J, with 11 bases between. CDR1 is SGHTA, CDR2 FQGTGA, per germline. CDR3 DNA sequence: TGTGCCAGCAGCTTAATTGCGGGGGCCAACACCGGGGAGCTGTTTTTT. Amino acid sequence: CASSLIAGANTGELFF.